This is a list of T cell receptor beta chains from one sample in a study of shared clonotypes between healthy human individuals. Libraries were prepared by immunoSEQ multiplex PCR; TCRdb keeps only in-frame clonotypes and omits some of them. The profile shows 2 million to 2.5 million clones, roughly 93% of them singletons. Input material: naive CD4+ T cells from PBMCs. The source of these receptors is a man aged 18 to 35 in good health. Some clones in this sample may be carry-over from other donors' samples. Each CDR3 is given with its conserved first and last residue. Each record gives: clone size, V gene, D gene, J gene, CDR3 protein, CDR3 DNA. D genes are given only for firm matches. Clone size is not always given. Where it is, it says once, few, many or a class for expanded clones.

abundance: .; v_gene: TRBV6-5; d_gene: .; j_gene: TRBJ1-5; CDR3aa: CASREGRLGNQPQHF; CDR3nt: TGTGCCAGCAGGGAGGGGCGCTTGGGCAATCAGCCCCAGCATTTT
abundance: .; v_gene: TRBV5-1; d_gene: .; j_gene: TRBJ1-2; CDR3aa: CASSTPLAGTNYGYTF; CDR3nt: TGCGCCAGCAGCACCCCCTTGGCGGGGACTAACTATGGCTACACCTTC
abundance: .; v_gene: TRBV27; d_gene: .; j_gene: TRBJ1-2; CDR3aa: CASSFIGEEDGYTF; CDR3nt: TGTGCCAGCAGTTTTATAGGGGAGGAAGATGGCTACACCTTC
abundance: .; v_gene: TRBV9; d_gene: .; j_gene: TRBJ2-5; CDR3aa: CASSAGLFQETQYF; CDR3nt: TGTGCCAGCAGCGCGGGACTTTTCCAAGAGACCCAGTACTTC
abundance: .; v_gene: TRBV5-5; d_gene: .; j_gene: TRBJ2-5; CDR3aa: CASSLMGEETQYF; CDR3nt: TGTGCCAGCAGCTTGATGGGAGAAGAGACCCAGTACTTC
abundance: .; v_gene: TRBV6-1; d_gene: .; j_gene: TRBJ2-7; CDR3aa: CASRAGSRYEQYF; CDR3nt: TGTGCCAGCAGGGCCGGGAGCAGGTACGAGCAGTACTTC
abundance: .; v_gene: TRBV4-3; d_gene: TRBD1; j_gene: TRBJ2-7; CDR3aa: CASSQGQGGFYEQYF; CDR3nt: TGCGCCAGCAGCCAGGGACAGGGGGGATTCTACGAGCAGTACTTC
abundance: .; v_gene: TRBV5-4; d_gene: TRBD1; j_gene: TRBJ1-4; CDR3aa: CASSLLPGQGNQLFF; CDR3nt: TGTGCCAGCAGCTTGTTGCCGGGACAGGGGAATCAACTGTTTTTT
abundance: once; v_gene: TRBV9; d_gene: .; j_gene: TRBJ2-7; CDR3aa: CASSPGVASYEQYF; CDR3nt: TGTGCCAGCAGCCCAGGGGTAGCATCCTACGAGCAGTACTTC
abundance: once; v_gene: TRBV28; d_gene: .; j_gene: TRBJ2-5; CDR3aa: CASRYLAGQGETQYF; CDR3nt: TGTGCCAGCAGATATCTCGCGGGCCAAGGAGAGACCCAGTACTTC
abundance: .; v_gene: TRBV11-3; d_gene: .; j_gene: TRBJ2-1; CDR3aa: CASSLDWSGEQFF; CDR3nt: TGTGCCAGCAGCTTAGACTGGAGCGGGGAGCAGTTCTTC
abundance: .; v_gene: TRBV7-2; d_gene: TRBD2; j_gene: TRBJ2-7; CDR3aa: CASSLGLADAYEQYF; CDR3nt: TGTGCCAGCAGCTTAGGACTAGCGGATGCCTACGAGCAGTACTTC
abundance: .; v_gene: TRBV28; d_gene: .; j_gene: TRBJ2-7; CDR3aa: CASSSLGGGVYEQYF; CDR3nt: TGTGCCAGCAGTTCCCTCGGGGGCGGGGTTTACGAGCAGTACTTC
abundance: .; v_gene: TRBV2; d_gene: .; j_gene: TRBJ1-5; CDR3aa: CASSDERKGANQPQHF; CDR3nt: TGTGCCAGCAGTGATGAGCGAAAAGGGGCCAATCAGCCCCAGCATTTT
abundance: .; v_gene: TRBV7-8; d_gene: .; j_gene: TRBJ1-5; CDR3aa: CASSLESGVGQPQHF; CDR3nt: TGTGCCAGCAGCTTAGAATCGGGGGTTGGTCAGCCCCAGCATTTT
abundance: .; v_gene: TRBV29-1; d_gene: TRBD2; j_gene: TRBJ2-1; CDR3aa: CSGTGTSGLSGNEQFF; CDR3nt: TGCAGCGGTACCGGGACTAGCGGGCTGTCAGGGAATGAGCAGTTCTTC
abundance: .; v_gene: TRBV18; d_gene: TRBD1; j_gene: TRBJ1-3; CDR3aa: CASSQTGGQGNTIYF; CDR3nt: TGTGCCAGCTCACAAACAGGGGGCCAGGGAAACACCATATATTTT
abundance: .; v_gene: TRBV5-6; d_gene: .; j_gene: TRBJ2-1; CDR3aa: CASSPGRRVMGVQFF; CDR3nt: TGTGCCAGCAGCCCGGGAAGAAGGGTGATGGGGGTGCAGTTCTTC
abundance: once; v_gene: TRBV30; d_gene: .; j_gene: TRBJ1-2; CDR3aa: CAWTWSAGYTF; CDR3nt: TGTGCCTGGACTTGGTCTGCGGGCTACACCTTC
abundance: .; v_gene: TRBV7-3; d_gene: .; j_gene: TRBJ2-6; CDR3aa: CASSPRPGNSGANVLTF; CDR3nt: TGTGCCAGCAGCCCCCGGCCGGGAAACTCTGGGGCCAACGTCCTGACTTTC
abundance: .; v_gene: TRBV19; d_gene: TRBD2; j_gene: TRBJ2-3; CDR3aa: CASSITSVTDTQYF; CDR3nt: TGTGCCAGTAGTATAACTAGCGTTACAGATACGCAGTATTTT
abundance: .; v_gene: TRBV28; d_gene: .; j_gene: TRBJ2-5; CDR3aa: CASSSLGVAPQETQYF; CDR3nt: TGTGCCAGCAGCTCCCTAGGGGTAGCCCCACAAGAGACCCAGTACTTC
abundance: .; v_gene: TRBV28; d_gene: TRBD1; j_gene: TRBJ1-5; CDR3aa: CASSQGGYSNQPQHF; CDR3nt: TGTGCCAGCAGCCAGGGGGGTTATAGCAATCAGCCCCAGCATTTT
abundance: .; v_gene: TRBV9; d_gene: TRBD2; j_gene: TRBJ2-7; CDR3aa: CASSAHSGLDYEQYF; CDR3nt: TGTGCCAGCAGCGCACACTCGGGACTAGACTACGAGCAGTACTTC
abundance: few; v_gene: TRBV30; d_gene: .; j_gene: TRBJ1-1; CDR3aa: CAFGVAMDTEAFF; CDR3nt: TGTGCCTTTGGGGTTGCGATGGACACTGAAGCTTTCTTT
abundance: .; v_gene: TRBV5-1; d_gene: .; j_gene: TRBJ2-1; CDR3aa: CASSLAWRATEQFF; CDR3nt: TGCGCCAGCAGCTTGGCTTGGCGCGCGACAGAGCAGTTCTTC
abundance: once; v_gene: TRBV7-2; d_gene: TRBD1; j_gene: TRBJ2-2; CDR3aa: CASSRQGADTGELFF; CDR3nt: TGTGCCAGCAGTAGACAGGGGGCGGACACCGGGGAGCTGTTTTTT
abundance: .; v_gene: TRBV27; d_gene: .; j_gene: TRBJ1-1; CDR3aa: CASSFRGARPNTEAFF; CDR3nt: TGTGCCAGCAGTTTTCGCGGGGCCCGACCGAACACTGAAGCTTTCTTT
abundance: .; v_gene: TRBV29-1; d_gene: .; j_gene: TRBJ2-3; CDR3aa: CSVEVGGTDTQYF; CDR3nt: TGCAGCGTTGAAGTGGGGGGCACAGATACGCAGTATTTT
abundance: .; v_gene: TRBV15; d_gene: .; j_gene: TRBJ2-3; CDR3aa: CATSTSWGSTDTQYF; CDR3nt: TGTGCCACCAGCACCTCATGGGGTAGCACAGATACGCAGTATTTT
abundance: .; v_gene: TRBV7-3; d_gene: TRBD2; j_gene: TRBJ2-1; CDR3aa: CASSISGTYNEQFF; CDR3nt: TGTGCCAGCAGCATTAGCGGGACCTACAATGAGCAGTTCTTC
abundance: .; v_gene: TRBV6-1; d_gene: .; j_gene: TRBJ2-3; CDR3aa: CASSEVGDTQYF; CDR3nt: TGTGCCAGCAGTGAAGTAGGAGATACGCAGTATTTT
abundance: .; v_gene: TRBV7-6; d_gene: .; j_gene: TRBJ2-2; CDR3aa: CASSLDRGRLGEDGELFF; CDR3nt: TGTGCCAGCAGCTTAGATCGGGGGCGGCTCGGGGAAGACGGGGAGCTGTTTTTT
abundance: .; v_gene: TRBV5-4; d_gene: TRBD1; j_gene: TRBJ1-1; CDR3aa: CASSLGTGGTEAFF; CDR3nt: TGTGCCAGCAGCTTAGGGACAGGGGGCACTGAAGCTTTCTTT
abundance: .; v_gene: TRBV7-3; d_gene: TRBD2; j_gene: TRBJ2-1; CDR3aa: CASSLLGTSSIASPNEQFF; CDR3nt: TGTGCCAGCAGCCTACTCGGGACTAGCAGTATTGCCAGTCCCAATGAGCAGTTCTTC
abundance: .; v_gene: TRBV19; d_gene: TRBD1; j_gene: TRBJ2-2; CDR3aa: CATLGQGYAGELFF; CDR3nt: TGTGCCACCCTGGGACAGGGGTACGCCGGGGAGCTGTTTTTT
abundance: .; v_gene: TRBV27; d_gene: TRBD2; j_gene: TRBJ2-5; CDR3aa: CASRLRFGLAGGRETQYF; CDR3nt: TGTGCCAGCAGACTACGCTTCGGACTAGCGGGAGGGCGGGAGACCCAGTACTTC
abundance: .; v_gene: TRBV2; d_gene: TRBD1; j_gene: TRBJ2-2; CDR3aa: CASSENRGRAGELFF; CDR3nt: TGTGCCAGCAGTGAAAACAGGGGGCGAGCCGGGGAGCTGTTTTTT
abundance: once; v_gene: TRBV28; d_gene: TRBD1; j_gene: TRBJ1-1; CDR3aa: CASSPPGTAGEAFF; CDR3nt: TGTGCCAGCAGTCCACCCGGGACAGCAGGTGAAGCTTTCTTT
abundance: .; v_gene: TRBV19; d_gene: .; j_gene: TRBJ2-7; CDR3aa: CASSIARSSATIEQYF; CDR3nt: TGTGCCAGTAGTATAGCAAGGTCTAGCGCAACCATCGAGCAGTACTTC
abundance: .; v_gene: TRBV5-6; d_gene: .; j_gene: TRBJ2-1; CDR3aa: CASSLVDPLSEQFF; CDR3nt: TGTGCCAGCAGCTTGGTAGACCCTTTGAGTGAGCAGTTCTTC
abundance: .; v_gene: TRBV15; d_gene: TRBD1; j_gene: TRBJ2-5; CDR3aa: CATSSFGQGAPETQYF; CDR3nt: TGTGCCACCAGCAGTTTTGGACAGGGGGCTCCAGAGACCCAGTACTTC
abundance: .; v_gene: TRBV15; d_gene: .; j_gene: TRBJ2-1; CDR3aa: CATSMGLSYNEQFF; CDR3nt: TGTGCCACCAGCATGGGGCTCTCCTACAATGAGCAGTTCTTC
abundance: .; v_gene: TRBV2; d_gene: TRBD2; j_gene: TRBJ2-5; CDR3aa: CASSQSGRAPGTQYF; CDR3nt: TGTGCCAGCAGTCAAAGCGGGAGGGCCCCAGGGACCCAGTACTTC
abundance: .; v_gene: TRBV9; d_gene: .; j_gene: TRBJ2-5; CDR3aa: CASSVGSHQETQYF; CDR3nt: TGTGCCAGCAGCGTAGGCAGCCACCAAGAGACCCAGTACTTC
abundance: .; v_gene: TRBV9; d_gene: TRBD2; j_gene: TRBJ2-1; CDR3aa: CASSVGTSGEQFF; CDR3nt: TGTGCCAGCAGCGTAGGAACTAGCGGGGAGCAGTTCTTC
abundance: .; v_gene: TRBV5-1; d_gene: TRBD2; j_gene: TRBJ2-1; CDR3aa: CASSPGTSGYNEQFF; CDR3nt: TGCGCCAGCAGCCCTGGGACTAGCGGCTACAATGAGCAGTTCTTC
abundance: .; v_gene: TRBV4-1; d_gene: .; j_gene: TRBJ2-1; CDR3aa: CASSQSGQRNSYNEQFF; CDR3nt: TGCGCCAGCAGCCAATCAGGGCAGCGCAACTCCTACAATGAGCAGTTCTTC
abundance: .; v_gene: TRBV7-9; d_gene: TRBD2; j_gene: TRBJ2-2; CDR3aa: CASSPPGTSVPGELFF; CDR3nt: TGTGCCAGCAGCCCCCCCGGGACTAGCGTCCCCGGGGAGCTGTTTTTT
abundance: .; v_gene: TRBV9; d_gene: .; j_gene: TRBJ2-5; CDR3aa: CASSIRDQETQYF; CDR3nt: TGTGCCAGCAGCATCAGGGATCAAGAGACCCAGTACTTC
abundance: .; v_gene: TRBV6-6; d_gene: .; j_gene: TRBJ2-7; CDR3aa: CASSYRDRPYEQYF; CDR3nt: TGTGCCAGCAGTTATCGCGACAGACCCTACGAGCAGTACTTC
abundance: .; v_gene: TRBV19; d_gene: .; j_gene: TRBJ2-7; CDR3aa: CASKGSGTIYEQYF; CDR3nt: TGTGCCAGTAAGGGGTCAGGGACCATCTACGAGCAGTACTTC
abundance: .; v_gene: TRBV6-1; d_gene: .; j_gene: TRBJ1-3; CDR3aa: CASSENIGGHSGNTIYF; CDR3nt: TGTGCCAGCAGTGAAAATATCGGCGGCCACTCTGGAAACACCATATATTTT